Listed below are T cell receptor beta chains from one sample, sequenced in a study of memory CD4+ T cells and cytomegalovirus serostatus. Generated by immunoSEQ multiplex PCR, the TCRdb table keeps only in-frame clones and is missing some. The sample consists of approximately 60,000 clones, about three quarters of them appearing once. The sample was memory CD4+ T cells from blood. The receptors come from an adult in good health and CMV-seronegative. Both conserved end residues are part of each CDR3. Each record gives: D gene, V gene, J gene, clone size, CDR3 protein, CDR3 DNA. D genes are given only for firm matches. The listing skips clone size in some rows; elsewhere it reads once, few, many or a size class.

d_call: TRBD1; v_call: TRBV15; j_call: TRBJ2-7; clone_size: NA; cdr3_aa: CATSRGGTGKGEQYF; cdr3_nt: TGTGCCACCAGCAGGGGAGGGACAGGGAAGGGCGAGCAGTACTTC
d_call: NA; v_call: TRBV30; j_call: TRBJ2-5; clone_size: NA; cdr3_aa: CAWSEGLSAQYF; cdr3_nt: TGTGCCTGGAGTGAAGGACTATCGGCCCAGTACTTC
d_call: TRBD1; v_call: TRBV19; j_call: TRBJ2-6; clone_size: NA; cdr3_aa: CASSADRGWSGANVLTF; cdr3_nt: TGTGCCAGTAGTGCGGACAGGGGGTGGTCTGGGGCCAACGTCCTGACTTTC
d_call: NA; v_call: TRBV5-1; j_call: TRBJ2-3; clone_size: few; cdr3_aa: CASSTAYTQYF; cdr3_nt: TGCGCCAGCTCAACAGCGTATACGCAGTATTTT
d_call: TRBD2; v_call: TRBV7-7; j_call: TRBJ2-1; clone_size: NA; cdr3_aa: CASSLDLAGYNEQFF; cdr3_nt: TGTGCTAGCAGCTTAGACCTAGCGGGCTACAATGAGCAGTTCTTC
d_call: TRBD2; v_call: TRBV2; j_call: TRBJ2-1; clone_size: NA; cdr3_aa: CASKIVAGVSRFF; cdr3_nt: TGTGCCAGCAAGATTGTGGCGGGAGTCTCCCGGTTCTTC
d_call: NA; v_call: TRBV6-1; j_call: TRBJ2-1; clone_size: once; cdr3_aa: CASSPHGNEQFF; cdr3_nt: TGTGCCAGCAGTCCTCACGGTAATGAGCAGTTCTTC
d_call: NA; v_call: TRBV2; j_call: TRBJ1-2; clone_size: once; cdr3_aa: CASSEGPPVYGYTF; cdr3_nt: TGTGCCAGCAGTGAAGGCCCGCCAGTCTATGGCTACACCTTC
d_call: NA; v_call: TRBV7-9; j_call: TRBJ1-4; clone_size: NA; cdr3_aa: CASSLIPSSRFF; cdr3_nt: TGTGCCAGCAGCTTGATCCCGAGTTCGCGTTTTTTT
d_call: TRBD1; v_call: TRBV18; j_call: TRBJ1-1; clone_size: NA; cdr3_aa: CASSPRDRDPNTEAFF; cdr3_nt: TGTGCCAGCTCACCCCGGGACAGGGACCCGAACACTGAAGCTTTCTTT
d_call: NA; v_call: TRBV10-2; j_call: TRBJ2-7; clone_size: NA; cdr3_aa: CASSVLGNEQYF; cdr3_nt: TGCGCCAGCAGTGTGCTGGGTAACGAGCAGTACTTC
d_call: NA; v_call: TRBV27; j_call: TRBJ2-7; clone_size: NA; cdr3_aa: CASTSPDALSYEQYF; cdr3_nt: TGTGCCAGCACTAGTCCGGACGCGCTTTCCTACGAGCAGTACTTC
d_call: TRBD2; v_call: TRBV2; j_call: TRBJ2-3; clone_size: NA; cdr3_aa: CASSVLTSGRVRGDTQYF; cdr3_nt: TGTGCCAGCAGTGTGCTGACTAGCGGGAGGGTTCGGGGAGATACGCAGTATTTT
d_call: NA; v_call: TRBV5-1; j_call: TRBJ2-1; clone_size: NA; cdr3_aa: CASSLLSGTDEQFF; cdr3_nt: TGCGCCAGCAGCTTACTTTCTGGAACCGATGAGCAGTTCTTC
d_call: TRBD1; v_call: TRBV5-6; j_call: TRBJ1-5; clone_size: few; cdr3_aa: CASSRQGWSNSNQPQHF; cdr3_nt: TGTGCCAGCAGCCGACAGGGGTGGTCAAATAGCAATCAGCCCCAGCATTTT
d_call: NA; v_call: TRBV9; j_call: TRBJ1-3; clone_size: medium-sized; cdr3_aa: CASSPDSPSSGNTIYF; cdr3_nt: TGTGCCAGCAGCCCGGACAGTCCTAGCTCTGGAAACACCATATATTTT
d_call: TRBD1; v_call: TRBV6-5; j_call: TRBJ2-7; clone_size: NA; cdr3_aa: CASTLPGQGNEQYF; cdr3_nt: TGTGCCAGCACCCTACCGGGACAGGGCAACGAGCAGTACTTC
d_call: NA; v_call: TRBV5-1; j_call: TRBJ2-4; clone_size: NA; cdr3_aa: CASSSQSLLAKNIQYF; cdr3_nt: TGCGCCAGCAGCTCACAGAGCCTACTAGCCAAAAACATTCAGTACTTC
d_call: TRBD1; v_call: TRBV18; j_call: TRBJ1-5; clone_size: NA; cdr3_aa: CASSRGQGLNQPQHF; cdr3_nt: TGTGCCAGCTCACGCGGACAGGGGTTAAATCAGCCCCAGCATTTT
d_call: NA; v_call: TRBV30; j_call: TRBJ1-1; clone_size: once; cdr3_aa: CAWTLPGARVPEAFF; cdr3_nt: TGTGCCTGGACCCTCCCCGGGGCCAGAGTCCCTGAAGCTTTCTTT
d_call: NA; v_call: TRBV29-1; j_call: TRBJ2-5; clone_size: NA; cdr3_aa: CSISPGAGETQYF; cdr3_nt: TGCAGCATTAGCCCAGGGGCCGGGGAGACCCAGTACTTC
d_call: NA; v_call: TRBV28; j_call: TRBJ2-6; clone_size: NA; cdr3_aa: CASERGSGANVLTF; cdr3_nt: TGTGCCAGCGAGAGGGGCTCTGGGGCCAACGTCCTGACTTTC
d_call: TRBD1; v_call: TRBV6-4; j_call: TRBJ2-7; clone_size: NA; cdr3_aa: CASGPGQGSLHVSYEQYF; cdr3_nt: TGTGCCAGCGGTCCGGGACAGGGTTCCCTTCACGTCTCCTACGAGCAGTACTTC
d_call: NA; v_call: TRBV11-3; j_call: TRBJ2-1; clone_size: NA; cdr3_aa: CASSFSEWTDNEQFF; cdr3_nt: TGTGCCAGCAGCTTTAGCGAGTGGACCGACAATGAGCAGTTCTTC
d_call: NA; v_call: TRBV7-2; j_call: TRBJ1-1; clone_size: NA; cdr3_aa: CASSLRQTRGAFF; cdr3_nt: TGTGCCAGCAGCTTAAGACAAACCCGAGGAGCTTTCTTT
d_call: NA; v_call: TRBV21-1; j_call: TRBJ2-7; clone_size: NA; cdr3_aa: CASGKADAGPTYEQYF; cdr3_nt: TGTGCCAGCGGCAAAGCGGACGCTGGGCCTACCTACGAGCAGTACTTC
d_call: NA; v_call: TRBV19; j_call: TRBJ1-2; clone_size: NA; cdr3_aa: CASSIARGNYGYTF; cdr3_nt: TGTGCCAGTAGTATTGCCCGGGGGAACTATGGCTACACCTTC
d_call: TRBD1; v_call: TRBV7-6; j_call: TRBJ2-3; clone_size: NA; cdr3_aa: CASTANRGGTDTQYF; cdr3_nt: TGTGCCAGCACCGCTAACAGGGGAGGCACAGATACGCAGTATTTT
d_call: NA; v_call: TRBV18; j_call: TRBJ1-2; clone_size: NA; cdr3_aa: CASSPRGDPASNYGYTF; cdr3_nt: TGTGCCAGCTCACCACGGGGGGATCCGGCTTCTAACTATGGCTACACCTTC
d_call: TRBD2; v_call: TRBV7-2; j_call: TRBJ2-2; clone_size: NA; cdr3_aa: CASSLARGRGNTGELFF; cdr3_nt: TGTGCCAGCAGCTTAGCGCGCGGGAGGGGTAACACCGGGGAGCTGTTTTTT
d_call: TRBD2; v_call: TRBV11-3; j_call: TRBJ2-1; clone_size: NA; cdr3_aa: CASSLLAGGRSNEQFF; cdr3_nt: TGTGCCAGCAGCTTACTAGCGGGAGGGCGTAGCAATGAGCAGTTCTTC